The rows below give T cell receptor beta chains drawn from one sample of a study of T cells after yellow fever vaccination. One entry per CDR3 protein results from TCRdb running MiXCR on the 5' RACE reads. The sample contains 300,000 to 450,000 distinct CDR3 sequences, around 8.1% of which appear only once. The sample consisted of PBMCs, taken roughly 46 days after the first yellow fever vaccination. All receptors derive from a man between 18 and 29 years old who received the YFV17D yellow fever vaccine. Each CDR3 is given with its conserved first and last residue. The D gene is left open where the match is weak. Clone size, where shown, is once, few, many, or a class for clones that have expanded.

j_call	clone_size	d_call	v_call	cdr3_nt	cdr3_aa
TRBJ2-7	few	.	TRBV30	TGTGCCTGGAGTCGTTACGGGTCCTACGAGCAGTACTTC	CAWSRYGSYEQYF
TRBJ2-7	few	.	TRBV18	TGTGCCAGCTCATCCGGGACACCCCGACGGGAGCAGTACTTC	CASSSGTPRREQYF
TRBJ1-6	few	.	TRBV20-1	TGCAGTGCTAGAACCCTCCACGTTCCAGCTAATTCACCCCTCCACTTT	CSARTLHVPANSPLHF
TRBJ1-2	.	.	TRBV9	TGTGCCAGCAGCTCGAGAAACCCGGACGCTAACTATGGCTACACCTTC	CASSSRNPDANYGYTF
TRBJ2-1	many	TRBD2	TRBV5-1	TGCGCCAGCAGCTTGCCGGGGGGGCACGTCGCTGAGCAGTTCTTC	CASSLPGGHVAEQFF
TRBJ2-3	.	TRBD1	TRBV4-1	TGCGCCAGCAGCCAAGAAGTCGGGACAGGGAGCGGTACGCAGTATTTT	CASSQEVGTGSGTQYF
TRBJ1-2	few	.	TRBV7-9	TGTGCCAGCAGCTTATCAGGAGGGACAAATAACTATGGCTACACCTTC	CASSLSGGTNNYGYTF
TRBJ1-1	.	.	TRBV4-1	TGCGCCAGCAGCCAATCACTCGGGAAGGGGGCTGAAGCTTTCTTT	CASSQSLGKGAEAFF
TRBJ2-2	few	TRBD1	TRBV11-3	TGTGCCAGCAGCTGGACAGGGCTTAGGTCCGGGGAGCTGTTTTTT	CASSWTGLRSGELFF
TRBJ1-5	many	TRBD1	TRBV30	TGTGCCTGGAGTGGACAGGGAGATAGGCCCCAGCATTTT	CAWSGQGDRPQHF